The text below deals with one TCR beta chain. Its matching antigen is unknown. CD4+ and CD8+ cells were isolated by positive magnetic bead selection, with purity checked by flow cytometry. The assay was immunoSEQ multiplex PCR, and TCRdb's table has in-frame clones only and misses some. Here the sample spans approximately 18,000 clones, approximately 74% being singletons. The data belong to a study of somatic mutations in cytotoxic T cells in rheumatoid arthritis. General study results and limits: Exceedance of 20% of CD8+ cells by the largest CD8+ clone occurred in about an eighth of the roughly 60 patients.

The germline V gene has CDR1 SGHAT and CDR2 FQNNGV. V shed 5 bases and J shed 3 bases, with 18 bases lying between them. The CDR3 length is 16 residues. The sequenced sample was CD8+ T cells sorted from blood. The gene calls are TRBV11-2 and TRBJ2-3, with a weak D call TRBD1 (6 bases). The sequence came from a man aged 55 to 70 in good health. The CDR3 loop reads CASSTPQGIVTDTQYF. In DNA, the CDR3 is TGTGCCAGCAGCACTCCCCAGGGGATTGTGACAGATACGCAGTATTTT.